A selection of T cell receptor beta chains follows, all from one sample in a study of blood T cell repertoires in COVID-19. The table came from immunoSEQ multiplex PCR; TCRdb's copy has only in-frame clones and leaves some out. Of about 320,000 clones listed, 75% to 90% are singletons. The sample comprised PBMCs or T cells enriched from blood (not recorded which). Receptors originate from a man between 60 and 70 years old who had recovered from COVID-19. The conserved cysteine and the conserved F or W are not part of the CDR3 here. D genes are given only for firm matches. The size field is filled for only some rows; it gives once, few, many or a size class.

TRBD1,TRBV11-2,once,16,ASNNRQGVNVNTGELF
TRBD2,TRBV7-6,.,15,ASSPGTSGRNTGELF
TRBD2,TRBV11-2,.,12,ASSPQREGNEQF
.,TRBV6-2/TRBV6-3,once,13,ASSYPWTDTYEQY
TRBD1,TRBV5-1,.,14,ASSNIPGGTVTEAF
TRBD1,TRBV7-9,once,13,ASSGRTGTYNEQF
TRBD2,TRBV5-1,.,14,ASSWATSGRDNEQF
TRBD2,TRBV19,.,15,ASSIPLLAGVYNEQF
.,TRBV5-1,.,13,ASSLQGGVQETQY
TRBD1,TRBV24-1,.,13,ATSDPGQGFGGYT
.,TRBV18,.,12,ASSPYSSTYEQY
.,TRBV19,.,11,ASSLSGANVLT
TRBD2,TRBV4-2,few,14,ASSQGAGGSSYEQY